These 20 T cell receptor beta chains came from one sample sequenced in a study of cytomegalovirus exposure and HLA in healthy donors. PCR primers comprised 60 Vbeta and 13 Jbeta primers. Repertoires were generated with immunoSEQ multiplex PCR, while TCRdb's copy carries only in-frame clones and drops some. The table lists roughly 130,000 clones, approximately 80% of them singletons. The sequenced sample was PBMCs. Receptors originate from a middle-aged woman in good health and CMV-seronegative.

This chain uses TRBV27 with TRBJ1-5; 7 bases fit TRBD1. Germline CDR1 and CDR2: MNHEY and SMNVEV (reference sequence). J lost 0 bases, V lost 6 bases, and 2 bases had no gene match. CDR3 length: 14 amino acids. The DNA of the CDR3 is TGTGCCAGCAGGACAGGGCATAGCAATCAGCCCCAGCATTTT. It is translated as CASRTGHSNQPQHF.

V and J are TRBV6-1 and TRBJ2-3, with 8 bases identical to TRBD2. CDR1 MNHNS and CDR2 SASEGT come from the germline V gene. The CDR3 spans 13 residues. After removal of 11 bases from V and 1 base from J, the junction contained 5 bases not matched to a gene. The CDR3 bases are TGTGCCGTGCAAGCGGGAGGCACAGATACGCAGTATTTT. This encodes CAVQAGGTDTQYF.

The chain carries TRBV6-1 and TRBJ1-2; no reliable D call. CDR3 length: 14 residues. CDR1 and CDR2 from the germline V gene are MNHNS and SASEGT. V was clipped by 2 bases and J by 8 bases, with 15 bases between them. For the CDR3, the DNA is TGTGCCAGCAGTGAATCCGCACCAACCTACGGCTACACCTTC. Protein product: CASSESAPTYGYTF.

V usage is TRBV6-1 and J usage is TRBJ2-1; D may be TRBD1 (5 bases). Germline CDR1 is MNHNS and CDR2 is SASEGT. The CDR3 spans 15 residues. V was shortened by 7 bases and J by 1 base, with 14 bases between the two germline ends. The CDR3 spells CASKLGAVSYNEQFF. CDR3 coding DNA: TGTGCCAGCAAGTTAGGGGCCGTATCCTACAATGAGCAGTTCTTC.

V and J are TRBV27 and TRBJ2-7, with unresolved D. There are 11 residues in the CDR3. V was clipped by 6 bases and J by 1 base, with 4 bases between them. The germline V gene has CDR1 MNHEY and CDR2 SMNVEV (reference sequence). The CDR3 region has the DNA TGTGCCAGCAGATCTTCCTACGAGCAGTACTTC. Residues: CASRSSYEQYF.

The chain has TRBV29-1 and TRBJ2-3; TRBD2 matches at 7 bases. CDR1 and CDR2 (germline): SQVTM, ANQGSEA. CDR3 size: 12 residues. V lost 8 bases and J lost 5; bases outside the gene matches: 7. The CDR3 spells CSLGGVGDTQYF. As DNA, the CDR3 is TGCAGCTTGGGGGGGGTGGGAGATACGCAGTATTTT.

The chain recombines TRBV28 with TRBJ2-1; 9 nucleotides agree with TRBD1. Germline assignment: CDR1 MDHEN and CDR2 SYDVKM. V gave up 10 bases and J gave up 9 bases; unmatched junction bases: 13. This CDR3 spans 14 amino acids. The CDR3 region is CATTRGDRVGEQFF. The DNA for the CDR3 is TGTGCCACCACTCGGGGGGACAGGGTGGGTGAGCAGTTCTTC.

A word on this clone: An end of the junction differs from the germline gene, which may be a read error. The rearrangement links TRBV30 to TRBJ2-6, with a possible D match to TRBD1 (6 bases). Per the germline V gene, CDR1 is GTSNPN and CDR2 is SVGIG (reference sequence). There are 15 residues in the CDR3. CDR3 loop: CACQPGTPGANGLTF. In DNA form, the CDR3 reads TGTGCCTGTCAGCCAGGGACACCTGGGGCCAACGGCCTGACTTTC.

The gene calls are TRBV7-9 and TRBJ2-5; tentative D call: TRBD1 (6 bases). CDR1 and CDR2 from the germline V gene are SEHNR and FQNEAQ (reference sequence). There are 15 residues in the CDR3. The germline V and J ends were trimmed by 5 bases and 2 bases, with 15 bases remaining between them. The CDR3 region is CASSPPWGRQETQYF. In nucleotides, the CDR3 is TGTGCCAGCAGCCCCCCGTGGGGGCGTCAAGAGACCCAGTACTTC.

V gene TRBV15 combines with J gene TRBJ2-3, with unresolved D. The CDR3 loop spans 13 amino acids. Per the germline V gene, CDR1 is LNHNV and CDR2 is YYDKDF (reference sequence). Trimming removed 3 bases at V and 1 base at J, with 5 bases between. CDR3 amino acids: CATSSQGTDTQYF. The CDR3 DNA reads as TGTGCCACCAGCAGTCAGGGCACAGATACGCAGTATTTT.

The chain is built from TRBV10-1 and TRBJ2-3; 7 nucleotides align to TRBD1. The J segment lost 2 bases and the V segment lost 10 bases, leaving 9 bases of the junction unmatched. Germline assignment: CDR1 WNHNN and CDR2 SYGVQD (reference sequence). This CDR3 is built from 14 residues. The CDR3 nucleotides are TGCGCCACCACACAGGGACAGCTCACAGATACGCAGTATTTT. As protein: CATTQGQLTDTQYF.

V usage is TRBV4-2 and J usage is TRBJ2-7, with 9 nucleotides matching TRBD2. This CDR3 is 15 amino acids long. The V segment lost 2 bases and the J segment 2 bases; nucleotides outside the gene matches: 4. The germline gives CDR1 LGHNA, CDR2 YNFKEQ. CDR3 DNA: TGTGCCAGCAGCCAAATGACTAGCGGTACCTACGAGCAGTACTTC. This encodes CASSQMTSGTYEQYF.

V usage is TRBV28 and J usage is TRBJ1-4, with 9 bases fitting TRBD1. The CDR3 sequence is 15 residues long. J gave up 8 bases and V 4 bases, and 8 bases lay outside the gene matches. Germline CDR1 and CDR2: MDHEN and SYDVKM. CDR3 amino acids: CASSSLGTGREKLFF. The CDR3 region has the DNA TGTGCCAGCAGTTCGCTTGGGACAGGGCGAGAAAAACTGTTTTTT.

The rearrangement joins TRBV6-1 to TRBJ2-5, with D tentatively TRBD1 (6 bases). TRBJ2-7 explains the end of the DNA better; the J call may be wrong. The CDR3 length is 15 residues. CDR1 is MNHNS, CDR2 SASEGT, per germline. The CDR3 DNA sequence: TGTGCCAGCAGTGAAGCCCCGACAGGAGCCTACGAGCAGTACTTC. Its protein is CASSEAPTGAYEQYF.

The chain has TRBV30 and TRBJ2-4; D perhaps matches TRBD2 (6 bases). This CDR3 region has 13 residues. Germline V gene lookup returns CDR1 GTSNPN and CDR2 SVGIG (reference sequence). V was cut by 5 bases and J by 7 bases, with 15 bases left in between. CDR3 amino acids: CAWRSGVGNIQYF. The CDR3 nucleotides are TGTGCCTGGCGGTCGGGGGTCGGGAACATTCAGTACTTC.

Concerning this clone: Other DNA sequences from this sample encode an identical CDR3 as well. CDR3 coding DNA: TGTGCCAGCAGCGCCCCCCCGGGACAGGGGTCTGGCTACACCTTC. It encodes CASSAPPGQGSGYTF. The chain combines TRBV9 with TRBJ1-2; TRBD1 matches 10 bases. Germline CDR1 reads SGDLS; CDR2 reads YYNGEE. There are 15 residues in the CDR3. V shed 3 bases, J shed 7 bases, and the junction held 9 bases outside the gene matches.

The chain employs TRBV15 and TRBJ2-1; TRBD2 matches at 10 bases. The V and J ends lost 0 bases and 9 bases, in that order; junction bases with no gene match: 8. The CDR3 length is 16 residues. CDR1 is LNHNV and CDR2 is YYDKDF in the germline V gene (reference sequence). The CDR3 DNA sequence: TGTGCCACCAGCAGAGATAGCGGGGGGCGGGGTGGTGAGCAGTTCTTC. This codes for CATSRDSGGRGGEQFF.

The chain uses TRBV28 and TRBJ2-4; perhaps TRBD2 as D (6 bases). Trimming pared 3 bases from V and 8 bases from J, leaving 11 bases between. This CDR3 contains 13 residues. Per germline, CDR1 MDHEN and CDR2 SYDVKM. The CDR3 DNA is TGTGCCAGCAGTTTTGGAGGGGCGGACATTCAGTACTTC. Translating gives CASSFGGADIQYF.

This rearrangement joins TRBV5-6 to TRBJ1-1; TRBD1 might be the D (5 bases). This CDR3 region has 14 residues. The V and J ends lost 4 bases and 6 bases respectively, with 16 bases between them. Looked up from germline, CDR1 is SGHDT and CDR2 is YYEEEE. The CDR3 spells CASSRAGRSAEAFF. CDR3 DNA sequence: TGTGCCAGCAGCAGGGCAGGGCGATCGGCTGAAGCTTTCTTT.

The J gene is TRBJ1-1, the V gene TRBV19; no clear D. CDR1 is LNHDA and CDR2 is SQIVND in the germline V gene (reference sequence). The CDR3 sequence is 15 residues long. V lost 3 bases and J 1 base, leaving 12 bases between the germline ends. This chain's CDR3 is CASSMSRAGNTEAFF. The CDR3 DNA follows: TGTGCCAGTAGTATGTCGAGGGCCGGGAACACTGAAGCTTTCTTT. Drawing the rest from reference TRBV19 and TRBJ1-1, the complete variable domain is DGGITQSPKYLFRKEGQNVTLSCEQNLNHDAMYWYRQDPGQGLRLIYYSQIVNDFQKGDIAEGYSVSREKKESFPLTVTSAQKNPTAFYLCASSMSRAGNTEAFFGQGTRLTVV.